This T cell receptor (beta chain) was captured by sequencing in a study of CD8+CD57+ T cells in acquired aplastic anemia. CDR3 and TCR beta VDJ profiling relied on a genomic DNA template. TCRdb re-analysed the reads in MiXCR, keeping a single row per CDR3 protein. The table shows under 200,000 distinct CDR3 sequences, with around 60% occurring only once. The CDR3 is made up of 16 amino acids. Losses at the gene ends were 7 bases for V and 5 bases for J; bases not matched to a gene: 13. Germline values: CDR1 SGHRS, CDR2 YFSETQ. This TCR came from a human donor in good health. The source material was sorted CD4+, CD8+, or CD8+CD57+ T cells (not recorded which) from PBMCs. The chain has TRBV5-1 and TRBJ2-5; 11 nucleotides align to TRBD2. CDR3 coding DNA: TGCGCCAGCTCGGGTCCGACTAGCGGGACGGGGGAGACCCAGTACTTC. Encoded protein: CASSGPTSGTGETQYF.